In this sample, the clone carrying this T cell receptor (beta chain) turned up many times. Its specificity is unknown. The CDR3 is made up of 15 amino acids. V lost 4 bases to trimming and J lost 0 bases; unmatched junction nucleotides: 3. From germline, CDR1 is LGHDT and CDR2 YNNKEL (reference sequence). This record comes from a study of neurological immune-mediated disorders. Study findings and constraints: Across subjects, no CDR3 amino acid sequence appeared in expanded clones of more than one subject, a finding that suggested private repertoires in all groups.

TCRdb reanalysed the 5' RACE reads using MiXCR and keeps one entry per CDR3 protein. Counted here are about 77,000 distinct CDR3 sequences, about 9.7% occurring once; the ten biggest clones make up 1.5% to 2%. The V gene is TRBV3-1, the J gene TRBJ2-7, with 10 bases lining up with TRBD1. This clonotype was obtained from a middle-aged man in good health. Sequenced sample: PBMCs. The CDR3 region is CASSPGQGDSYEQYF. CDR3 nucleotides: TGTGCCAGCAGCCCCGGACAGGGGGACTCCTACGAGCAGTACTTC.